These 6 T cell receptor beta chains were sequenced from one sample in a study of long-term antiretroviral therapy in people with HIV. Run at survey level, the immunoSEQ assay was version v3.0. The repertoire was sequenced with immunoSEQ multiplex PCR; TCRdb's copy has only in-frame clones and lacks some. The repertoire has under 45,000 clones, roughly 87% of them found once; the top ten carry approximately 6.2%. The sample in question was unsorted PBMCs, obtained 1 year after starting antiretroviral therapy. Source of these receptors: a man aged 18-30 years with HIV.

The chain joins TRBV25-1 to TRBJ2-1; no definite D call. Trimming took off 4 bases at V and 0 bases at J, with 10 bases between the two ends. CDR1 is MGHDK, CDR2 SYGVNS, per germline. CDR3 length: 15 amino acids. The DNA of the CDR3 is TGTGCCAGCAGTGCCGTTAAAGACTCCTACAATGAGCAGTTCTTC. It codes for CASSAVKDSYNEQFF.

The CDR3: CASSLGDYGYTF. CDR3 coding DNA: TGTGCCAGCAGCTTAGGGGACTATGGCTACACCTTC. The chain employs TRBV7-9 and TRBJ1-2; D uncertain. The CDR3 runs to 12 residues. Germline CDR1 and CDR2: SEHNR and FQNEAQ (reference sequence). Trimming took 1 base from V and 3 from J, leaving 3 bases between them.

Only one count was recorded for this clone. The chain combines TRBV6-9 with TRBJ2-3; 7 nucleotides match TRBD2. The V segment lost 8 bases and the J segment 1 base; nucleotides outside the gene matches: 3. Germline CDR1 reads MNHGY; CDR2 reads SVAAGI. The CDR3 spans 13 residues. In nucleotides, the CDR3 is TGTGCCAGCGGGGGGGGAGGCACAGATACGCAGTATTTT. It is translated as CASGGGGTDTQYF.

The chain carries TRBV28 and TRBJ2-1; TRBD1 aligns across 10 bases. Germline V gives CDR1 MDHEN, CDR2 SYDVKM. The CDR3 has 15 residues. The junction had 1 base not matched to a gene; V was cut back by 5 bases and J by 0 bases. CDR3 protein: CASSRTGGSYNEQFF. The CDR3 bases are TGTGCCAGCAGTCGGACAGGGGGCTCCTACAATGAGCAGTTCTTC. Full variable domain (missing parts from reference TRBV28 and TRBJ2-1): DVKVTQSSRYLVKRTGEKVFLECVQDMDHENMFWYRQDPGLGLRLIYFSYDVKMKEKGDIPEGYSVSREKKERFSLILESASTNQTSMYLCASSRTGGSYNEQFFGPGTRLTVL.

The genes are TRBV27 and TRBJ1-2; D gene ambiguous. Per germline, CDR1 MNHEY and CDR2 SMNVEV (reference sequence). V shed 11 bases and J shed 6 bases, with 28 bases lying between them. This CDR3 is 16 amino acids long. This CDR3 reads CARVVSTTQGRNGYTF. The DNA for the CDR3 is TGTGCCCGGGTCGTATCGACGACCCAAGGAAGGAATGGCTACACCTTC.

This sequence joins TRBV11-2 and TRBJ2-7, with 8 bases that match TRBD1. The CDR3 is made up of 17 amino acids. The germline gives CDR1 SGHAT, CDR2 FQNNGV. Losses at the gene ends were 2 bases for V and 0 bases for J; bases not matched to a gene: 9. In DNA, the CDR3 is TGTGCCAGCAGCTTAAACCAGGACAGGGCCCTCTCCTACGAGCAGTACTTC. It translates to CASSLNQDRALSYEQYF.